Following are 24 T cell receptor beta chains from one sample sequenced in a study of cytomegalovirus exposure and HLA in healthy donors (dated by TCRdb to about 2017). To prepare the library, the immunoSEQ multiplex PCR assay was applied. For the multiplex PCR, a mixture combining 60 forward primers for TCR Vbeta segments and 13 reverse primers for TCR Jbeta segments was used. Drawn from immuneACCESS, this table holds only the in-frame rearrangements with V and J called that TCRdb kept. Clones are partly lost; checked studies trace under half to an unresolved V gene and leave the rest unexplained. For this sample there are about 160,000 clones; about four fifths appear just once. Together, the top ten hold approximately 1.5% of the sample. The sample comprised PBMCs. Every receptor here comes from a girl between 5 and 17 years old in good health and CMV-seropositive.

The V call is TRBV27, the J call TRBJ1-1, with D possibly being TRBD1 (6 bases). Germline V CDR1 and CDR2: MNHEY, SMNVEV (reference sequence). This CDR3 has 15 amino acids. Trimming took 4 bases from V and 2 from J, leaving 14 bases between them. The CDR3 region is CASSWGGGSNTEAFF. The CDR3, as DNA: TGTGCCAGCAGTTGGGGAGGGGGGAGTAACACTGAAGCTTTCTTT.

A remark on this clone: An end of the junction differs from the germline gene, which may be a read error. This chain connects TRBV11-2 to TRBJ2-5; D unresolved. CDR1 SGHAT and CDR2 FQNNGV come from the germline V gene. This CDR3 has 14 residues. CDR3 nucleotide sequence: TGTGCCAGTAGCTTAGTTTTGAGCCGAGAGACCCAGTACTTC. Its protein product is CASSLVLSRETQYF.

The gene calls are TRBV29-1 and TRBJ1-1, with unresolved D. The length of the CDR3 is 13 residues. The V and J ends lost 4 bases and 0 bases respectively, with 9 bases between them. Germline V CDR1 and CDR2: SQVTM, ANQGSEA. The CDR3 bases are TGCAGCGTTGTGGAGCCGCTGAACACTGAAGCTTTCTTT. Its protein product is CSVVEPLNTEAFF.

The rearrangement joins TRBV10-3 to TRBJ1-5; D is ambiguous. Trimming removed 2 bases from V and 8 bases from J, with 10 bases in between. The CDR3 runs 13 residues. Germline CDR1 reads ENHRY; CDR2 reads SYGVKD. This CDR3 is CAISEGRDEPQHF. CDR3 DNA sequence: TGTGCCATCAGTGAGGGCCGGGATGAGCCCCAGCATTTT.

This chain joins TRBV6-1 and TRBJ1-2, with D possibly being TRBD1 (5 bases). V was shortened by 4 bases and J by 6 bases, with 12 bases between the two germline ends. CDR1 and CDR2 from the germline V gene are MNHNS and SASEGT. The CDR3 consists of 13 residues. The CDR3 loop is CASSVSGWDGYTF. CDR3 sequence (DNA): TGTGCCAGCAGTGTGTCAGGGTGGGATGGCTACACCTTC.

CDR3: CASTVGLDAGELFF. The CDR3 coding sequence is TGTGCCAGCACTGTCGGACTAGACGCCGGGGAGCTGTTTTTT. The rearrangement joins TRBV28 to TRBJ2-2, with 7 bases lining up with TRBD2. V was clipped by 7 bases and J by 6 bases; unmatched bases: 8. CDR1 is MDHEN, CDR2 SYDVKM, per germline. This CDR3 has 14 amino acids.

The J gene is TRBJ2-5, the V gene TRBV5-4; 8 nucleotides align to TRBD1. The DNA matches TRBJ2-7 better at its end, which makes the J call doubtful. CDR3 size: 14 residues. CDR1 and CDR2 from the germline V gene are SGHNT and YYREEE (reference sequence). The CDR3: CASSPWTGSYEQYF. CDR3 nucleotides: TGTGCCAGCAGCCCCTGGACAGGGTCCTACGAGCAGTACTTC.

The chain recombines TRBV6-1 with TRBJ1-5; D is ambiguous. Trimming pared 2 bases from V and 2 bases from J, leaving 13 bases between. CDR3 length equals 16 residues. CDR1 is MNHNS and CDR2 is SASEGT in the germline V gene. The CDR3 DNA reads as TGTGCCAGCAGTGAACTTTCGGGGATTGGCAATCAGCCCCAGCATTTT. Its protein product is CASSELSGIGNQPQHF.

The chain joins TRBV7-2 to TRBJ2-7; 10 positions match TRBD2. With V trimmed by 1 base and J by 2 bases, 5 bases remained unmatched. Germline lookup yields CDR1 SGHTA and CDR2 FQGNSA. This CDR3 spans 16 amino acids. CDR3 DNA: TGTGCCAGCAGCTTAGGGCTAGCGGGGGTTCCCTACGAGCAGTACTTC. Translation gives CASSLGLAGVPYEQYF.

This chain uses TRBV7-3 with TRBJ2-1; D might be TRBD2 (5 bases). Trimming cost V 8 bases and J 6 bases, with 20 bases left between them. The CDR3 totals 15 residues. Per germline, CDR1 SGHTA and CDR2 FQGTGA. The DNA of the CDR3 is TGTGCCAGCCGACGCGGAGGTGCCCCCTCCAATGAGCAGTTCTTC. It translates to CASRRGGAPSNEQFF.

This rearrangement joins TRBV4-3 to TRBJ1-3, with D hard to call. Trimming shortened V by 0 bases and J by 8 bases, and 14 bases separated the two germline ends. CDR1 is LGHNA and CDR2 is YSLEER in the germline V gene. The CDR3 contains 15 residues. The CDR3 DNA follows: TGCGCCAGCAGCCAAGATATGCAGGAAACATACACCATATATTTT. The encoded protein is CASSQDMQETYTIYF.

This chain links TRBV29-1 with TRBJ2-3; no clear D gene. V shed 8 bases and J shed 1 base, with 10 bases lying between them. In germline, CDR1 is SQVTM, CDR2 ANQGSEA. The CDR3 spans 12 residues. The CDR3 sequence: CSPRRGTDTQYF. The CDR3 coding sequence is TGCAGCCCGCGCCGCGGCACAGATACGCAGTATTTT.

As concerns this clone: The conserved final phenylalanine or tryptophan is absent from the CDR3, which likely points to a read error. The CDR3 sequence: CASSGQGVGYTL. CDR3 in DNA: TGTGCCAGCAGTGGGCAGGGCGTGGGCTACACCCTC. The V call is TRBV6-1, the J call TRBJ1-2; D perhaps matches TRBD1 (5 bases). The length of the CDR3 is 12 residues. V was shortened by 4 bases and J by 8 bases, with 11 bases between the two germline ends. In germline, CDR1 is MNHNS, CDR2 SASEGT.

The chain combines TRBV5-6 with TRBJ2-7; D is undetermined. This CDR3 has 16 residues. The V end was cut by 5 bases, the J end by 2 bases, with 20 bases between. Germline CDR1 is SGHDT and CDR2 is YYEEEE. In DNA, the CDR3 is TGTGCCAGCAGTCCCGCGGCGGCCCCTTTCACCTACGAGCAGTACTTC. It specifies CASSPAAAPFTYEQYF. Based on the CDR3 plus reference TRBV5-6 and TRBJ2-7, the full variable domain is DAGVTQSPTHLIKTRGQQVTLRCSPKSGHDTVSWYQQALGQGPQFIFQYYEEEERQRGNFPDRFSGHQFPNYSSELNVNALLLGDSALYLCASSPAAAPFTYEQYFGPGTRLTVT.

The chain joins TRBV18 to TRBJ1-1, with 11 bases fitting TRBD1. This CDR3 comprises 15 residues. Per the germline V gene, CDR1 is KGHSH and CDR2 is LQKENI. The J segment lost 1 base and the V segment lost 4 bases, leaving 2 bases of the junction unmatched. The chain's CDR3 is CASSLGTGGNTEAFF. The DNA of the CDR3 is TGTGCCAGCTCACTTGGGACAGGGGGGAACACTGAAGCTTTCTTT. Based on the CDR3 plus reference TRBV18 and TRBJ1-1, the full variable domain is NAGVMQNPRHLVRRRGQEARLRCSPMKGHSHVYWYRQLPEEGLKFMVYLQKENIIDESGMPKERFSAEFPKEGPSILRIQQVVRGDSAAYFCASSLGTGGNTEAFFGQGTRLTVV.

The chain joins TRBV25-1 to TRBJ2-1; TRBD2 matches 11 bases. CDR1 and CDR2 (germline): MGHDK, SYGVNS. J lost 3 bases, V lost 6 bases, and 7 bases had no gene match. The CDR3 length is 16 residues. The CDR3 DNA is TGTGCCAGCAGCGAAATAGCGGGGGGGTTCTACAATGAGCAGTTCTTC. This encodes CASSEIAGGFYNEQFF.

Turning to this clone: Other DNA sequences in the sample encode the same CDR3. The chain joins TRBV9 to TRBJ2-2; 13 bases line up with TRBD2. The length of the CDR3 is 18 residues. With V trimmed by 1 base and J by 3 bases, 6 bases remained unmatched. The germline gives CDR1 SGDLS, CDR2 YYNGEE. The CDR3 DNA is TGTGCCAGCAGCGTACCTTGGACTAGCGGGAGAGACACCGGGGAGCTGTTTTTT. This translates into CASSVPWTSGRDTGELFF.

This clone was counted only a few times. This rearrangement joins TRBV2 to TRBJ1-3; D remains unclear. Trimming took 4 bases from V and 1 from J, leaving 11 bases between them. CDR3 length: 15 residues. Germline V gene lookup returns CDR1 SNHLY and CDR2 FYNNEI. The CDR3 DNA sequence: TGTGCCAGCAGTGTGAGGAGAGGGTCTGGAAACACCATATATTTT. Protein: CASSVRRGSGNTIYF.

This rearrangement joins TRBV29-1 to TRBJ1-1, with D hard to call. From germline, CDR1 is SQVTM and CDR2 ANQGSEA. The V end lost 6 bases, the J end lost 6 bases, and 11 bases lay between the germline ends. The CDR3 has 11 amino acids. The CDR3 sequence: CSVEGSAEAFF. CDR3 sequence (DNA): TGCAGCGTGGAGGGTAGCGCTGAAGCTTTCTTT.

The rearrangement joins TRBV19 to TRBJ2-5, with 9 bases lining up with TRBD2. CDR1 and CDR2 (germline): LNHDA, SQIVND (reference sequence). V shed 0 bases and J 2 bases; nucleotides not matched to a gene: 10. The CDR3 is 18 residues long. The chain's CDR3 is CASSIDPRVAGVQETQYF. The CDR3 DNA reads TGTGCCAGTAGTATAGATCCCCGGGTAGCGGGAGTACAAGAGACCCAGTACTTC.

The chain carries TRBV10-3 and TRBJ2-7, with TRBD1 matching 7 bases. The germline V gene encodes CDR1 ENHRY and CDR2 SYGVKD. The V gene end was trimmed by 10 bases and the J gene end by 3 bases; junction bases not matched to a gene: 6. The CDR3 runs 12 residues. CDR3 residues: CASGQALYEQYF. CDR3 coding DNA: TGTGCCAGTGGACAGGCGCTCTACGAGCAGTACTTC.

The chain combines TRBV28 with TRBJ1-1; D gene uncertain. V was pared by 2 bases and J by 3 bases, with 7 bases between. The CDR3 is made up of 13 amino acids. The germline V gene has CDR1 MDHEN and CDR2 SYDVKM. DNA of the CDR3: TGTGCCAGCAGTTTACAGGAGGACACTGAAGCTTTCTTT. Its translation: CASSLQEDTEAFF.

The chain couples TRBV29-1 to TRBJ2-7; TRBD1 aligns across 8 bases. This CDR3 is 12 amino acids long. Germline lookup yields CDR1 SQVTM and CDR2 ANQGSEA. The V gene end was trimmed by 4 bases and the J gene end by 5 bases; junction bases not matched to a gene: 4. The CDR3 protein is CSVGQGANEQYF. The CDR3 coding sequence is TGCAGCGTTGGGCAGGGGGCGAACGAGCAGTACTTC.

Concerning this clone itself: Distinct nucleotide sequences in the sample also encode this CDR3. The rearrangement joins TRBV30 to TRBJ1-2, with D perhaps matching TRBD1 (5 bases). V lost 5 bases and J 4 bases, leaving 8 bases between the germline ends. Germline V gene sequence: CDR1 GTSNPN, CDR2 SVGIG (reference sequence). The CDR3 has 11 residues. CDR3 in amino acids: CAWSGGYGYTF. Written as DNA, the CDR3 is TGTGCCTGGTCCGGGGGCTATGGCTACACCTTC.